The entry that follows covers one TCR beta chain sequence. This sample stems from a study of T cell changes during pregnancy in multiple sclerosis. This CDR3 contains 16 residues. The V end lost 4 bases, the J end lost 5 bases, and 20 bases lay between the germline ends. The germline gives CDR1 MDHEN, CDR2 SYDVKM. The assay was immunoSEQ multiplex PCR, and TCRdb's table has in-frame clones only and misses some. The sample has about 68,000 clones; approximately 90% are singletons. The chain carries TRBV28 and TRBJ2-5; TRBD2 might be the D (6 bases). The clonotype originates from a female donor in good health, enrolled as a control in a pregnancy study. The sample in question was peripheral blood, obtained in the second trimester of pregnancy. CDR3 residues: CASSSRAGFERETQYF. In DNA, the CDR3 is TGTGCCAGCAGTTCGAGGGCGGGGTTCGAAAGGGAGACCCAGTACTTC.